This TCR beta chain was sequenced during a study of human T cells and chemical hapten exposure. The germline V gene encodes CDR1 SNHLY and CDR2 FYNNEI. This CDR3 region has 15 residues. V dropped 8 bases and J dropped 4 bases, with 17 bases sitting between them. This clonotype was seen repeatedly, ten times or more. The time point denotes: healthy volunteer bleed at 2 weeks. Unfractionated whole blood served as the source for total RNA extraction. A single record per CDR3 protein comes from TCRdb applying MiXCR to the RACE reads. In the table there are around 130,000 distinct CDR3 sequences, roughly 9.5% of which are singletons.

The V call is TRBV2, the J call TRBJ1-4; no definite D call. What was sequenced was whole blood. This sequence was found in a male donor in good health. Some clones in this sample may be carry-over from other donors' samples. CDR3 in DNA: TGTGCCAGCTTTCCGACGGGAGACCGTAATGAAAAACTGTTTTTT. Amino acids: CASFPTGDRNEKLFF.